The 23 T cell receptor beta chains below were found in one sample sequenced in a study of blood T cell repertoires in COVID-19. The table came from immunoSEQ multiplex PCR; TCRdb's copy has only in-frame clones and leaves some out. The repertoire holds 100,000 to 110,000 clones, 80% to 90% seen once, with around 5.4% in the top ten. Sample: peripheral blood. All receptors come from a human donor in a cohort sampled during active COVID-19.

The CDR3 nucleotides are TGTGCCAGCACCCCCTCGCCGGCGGGACCGGGTACGCAGTATTTT. Translating gives CASTPSPAGPGTQYF. This sequence joins TRBV7-9 and TRBJ2-3; TRBD2 is a possible D gene (6 bases). Between the trimmed V and J ends, which lost 7 bases and 8 bases, there was a span of 22 bases. The CDR3 runs 15 residues. The germline gives CDR1 SEHNR, CDR2 FQNEAQ (reference sequence). The full variable domain, with the rest looked up from reference TRBV7-9 and TRBJ2-3, is DTGVSQNPRHKITKRGQNVTFRCDPISEHNRLYWYRQTLGQGPEFLTYFQNEAQLEKSRLLSDRFSAERPKGSFSTLEIQRTEQGDSAMYLCASTPSPAGPGTQYFGPGTRLTVL.

CDR3 nucleotide sequence: TGTGCCAGCAGCGGACGACTAGCGGGAGTTAGTGGTGAGCAGTTCTTC. This gives the protein CASSGRLAGVSGEQFF. V gene TRBV9 combines with J gene TRBJ2-1; 12 nucleotides align to TRBD2. Per germline, CDR1 SGDLS and CDR2 YYNGEE. The CDR3 is 16 amino acids. The junction had 10 bases not matched to a gene; V was cut back by 3 bases and J by 9 bases.

This clone came up a few times. The V gene is TRBV30, the J gene TRBJ2-7, with TRBD2 matching 12 bases. Trimming took 2 bases from V and 7 from J; bases not matched to a gene: 12. Germline loops: CDR1 GTSNPN, CDR2 SVGIG (reference sequence). The CDR3 has 16 amino acids. CDR3: CAWSSSRLAGAGEQYF. The CDR3, as DNA: TGTGCCTGGAGTTCCTCTAGACTAGCGGGAGCGGGGGAGCAGTACTTC.

J is TRBJ2-3 and V is TRBV7-9; D is unclear. The germline V and J ends were trimmed by 1 base and 2 bases, with 10 bases remaining between them. Per the germline V gene, CDR1 is SEHNR and CDR2 is FQNEAQ (reference sequence). CDR3 length: 15 amino acids. The CDR3 bases are TGTGCCAGCAGCTTAGGGTCGAGCAACACAGATACGCAGTATTTT. Translating it yields CASSLGSSNTDTQYF.

This clone was picked up one time. In DNA form, the CDR3 reads TGTGCCAGCAGTTTCCCGGGACTAGCGGGAGGGCAGAGCGGGGAGCTGTTTTTT. Translated, it gives CASSFPGLAGGQSGELFF. The V gene is TRBV6-2 or TRBV6-3, the J gene TRBJ2-2; 16 nucleotides line up with TRBD2. V lost 4 bases, J lost 7 bases, and 9 bases stayed unmatched. The CDR3 extends over 18 amino acids. CDR1 is MNHEY, CDR2 SVGEGT, per germline.

The V and J genes are TRBV11-3 and TRBJ2-7, with 9 bases fitting TRBD2. V gave up 2 bases and J gave up 0 bases; unmatched junction bases: 2. The CDR3 contains 15 residues. The germline gives CDR1 SGHNT, CDR2 YENEEA. In nucleotides, the CDR3 is TGTGCCAGCAGCTTACGGACTAGCGACTCCTACGAGCAGTACTTC. It yields the protein CASSLRTSDSYEQYF.

This sequence joins TRBV5-6 and TRBJ2-5; 12 nucleotides align to TRBD2. CDR1 SGHDT and CDR2 YYEEEE come from the germline V gene. The CDR3 is made up of 16 amino acids. Germline trimming cut 3 bases from V and 4 bases from J; bases unmatched to any gene: 7. In DNA form, the CDR3 reads TGTGCCAGCAGCTCCCTAGCGGGAGGGCTGGGAGAGACCCAGTACTTC. This encodes CASSSLAGGLGETQYF.

The CDR3 sequence is CASSLTRVRTEAFF. Written as DNA, the CDR3 is TGTGCCAGCAGCTTAACCAGGGTTCGCACTGAAGCTTTCTTT. The chain uses TRBV7-2 and TRBJ1-1; possibly TRBD1 for D (5 bases). The CDR3 contains 14 residues. Germline V gene data show CDR1 as SGHTA and CDR2 as FQGNSA. V shed 2 bases and J shed 4 bases, with 11 bases lying between them.

The V and J genes are TRBV28 and TRBJ2-1; TRBD2 aligns across 11 bases. This CDR3 has 18 amino acids. In germline, CDR1 is MDHEN, CDR2 SYDVKM. Trimming took 4 bases from V and 4 from J; bases not matched to a gene: 12. The chain's CDR3 is CASSSLGPGLAEYNEQFF. CDR3 sequence (DNA): TGTGCCAGCAGTTCTTTGGGGCCGGGACTAGCGGAATACAATGAGCAGTTCTTC.

Remarks on this clone: This same CDR3 is encoded by further DNA sequences in the sample. J is TRBJ2-7 and V is TRBV28, with TRBD2 matching over 14 bases. Germline V gene sequence: CDR1 MDHEN, CDR2 SYDVKM. CDR3 length: 15 residues. The V gene end was trimmed by 3 bases and the J gene end by 4 bases; junction bases not matched to a gene: 2. CDR3 in amino acids: CASSLGLAGVYEQYF. The CDR3 DNA is TGTGCCAGCAGTTTGGGACTAGCGGGAGTTTACGAGCAGTACTTC.

The V gene is TRBV6-2 or TRBV6-3, the J gene TRBJ1-1; D is perhaps TRBD1 (6 bases). V gave up 5 bases and J gave up 7 bases, with 14 bases separating them. The CDR3 is 13 residues long. Germline V gene sequence: CDR1 MNHEY, CDR2 SVGEGT. The CDR3 DNA reads as TGTGCCAGCAGTACCGACAGGACTTTTGAAGCTTTCTTT. Encoded protein: CASSTDRTFEAFF.

This clone appeared a single time. The rearrangement uses TRBV9 and TRBJ2-1; TRBD1 matches at 7 bases. Germline CDR1 and CDR2: SGDLS and YYNGEE. CDR3 size: 16 residues. The V and J ends lost 3 bases and 6 bases, in that order; junction bases with no gene match: 12. The CDR3 reads CASSGYRGFEVNEQFF. The CDR3 DNA reads TGTGCCAGCAGCGGGTACAGGGGTTTTGAGGTCAATGAGCAGTTCTTC.

CDR3 region: CASSLRDPGQGVRYGYTF. The CDR3 nucleotides are TGTGCCAGCAGCTTAAGGGACCCGGGTCAGGGGGTACGGTATGGCTACACCTTC. The chain carries TRBV11-2 and TRBJ1-2; 7 bases agree with TRBD1. V dropped 2 bases and J dropped 5; count of bases not matched to a gene: 17. The CDR3 sequence is 18 residues long. CDR1 is SGHAT and CDR2 is FQNNGV in the germline V gene.

The chain employs TRBV10-1 and TRBJ2-4; TRBD2 matches at 10 bases. J lost 1 base, V lost 0 bases, and 9 bases had no gene match. This CDR3 is 19 amino acids long. CDR1 and CDR2 (germline): WNHNN, SYGVQD (reference sequence). CDR3 nucleotides: TGCGCCAGCAGTGAGTCGTCTAGCGGGAGTCATTTGGCCAAAAACATTCAGTACTTC. Its protein is CASSESSSGSHLAKNIQYF.

The CDR3 bases are TGTGCCAGCAGCGTAGAGGAGGGGATTCACGAGCAGTACTTC. Protein sequence: CASSVEEGIHEQYF. The chain couples TRBV9 to TRBJ2-7, with D possibly being TRBD2 (6 bases). Germline CDR1 is SGDLS and CDR2 is YYNGEE. The CDR3 consists of 14 residues. V was pared by 0 bases and J by 5 bases, with 12 bases between.

The chain joins TRBV11-3 to TRBJ1-1; no reliable D call. Germline CDR1 and CDR2: SGHNT and YENEEA. V was trimmed by 3 bases and J by 1 base, leaving 9 bases between them. The CDR3 extends over 14 amino acids. The CDR3 DNA is TGTGCCAGCAGCTTGTTCGGGGAGAACACTGAAGCTTTCTTT. It is translated as CASSLFGENTEAFF. Complete variable domain (other parts from reference TRBV11-3 and TRBJ1-1): EAGVVQSPRYKIIEKKQPVAFWCNPISGHNTLYWYLQNLGQGPELLIRYENEEAVDDSQLPKDRFSAERLKGVDSTLKIQPAELGDSAVYLCASSLFGENTEAFFGQGTRLTVV.

In this sample, this clone turned up once. This chain connects TRBV11-3 to TRBJ2-1, with 7 positions matching TRBD2. CDR1 and CDR2 (germline): SGHNT, YENEEA. The J segment lost 4 bases and the V segment lost 1 base, leaving 4 bases of the junction unmatched. This CDR3 has 15 amino acids. This CDR3 is CASSLGLADYNEQFF. As DNA, the CDR3 is TGTGCCAGCAGCTTAGGGCTAGCGGATTACAATGAGCAGTTCTTC.

The rearrangement joins TRBV28 to TRBJ1-2, with D unresolved. The CDR3 consists of 15 residues. V shed 7 bases and J shed 7 bases, with 22 bases lying between them. Germline V gives CDR1 MDHEN, CDR2 SYDVKM. CDR3 DNA sequence: TGTGCCAGCACCCTGGCAGGCCAACCAGGAATTGGCTACACCTTC. This sequence encodes CASTLAGQPGIGYTF.

V and J are TRBV24-1 and TRBJ1-1; 8 nucleotides agree with TRBD1. CDR3 length: 12 amino acids. J gave up 5 bases and V 10 bases, and 5 bases lay outside the gene matches. In germline, CDR1 is KGHDR, CDR2 SFDVKD. The CDR3 here is CATTYRGTEAFF. The CDR3, as DNA: TGTGCCACTACTTACAGGGGGACTGAAGCTTTCTTT.

This clone was found once. The chain has TRBV6-5 and TRBJ1-1; TRBD1 matches at 7 bases. V lost 6 bases to trimming and J lost 8 bases; unmatched junction nucleotides: 9. Germline V gene lookup returns CDR1 MNHEY and CDR2 SVGAGI. This CDR3 contains 13 residues. The CDR3 DNA reads TGTGCCAGCAGGGGACAGTGGTACCAAGAAGCTTTCTTT. Its translation: CASRGQWYQEAFF.

The rearrangement uses TRBV10-3 and TRBJ2-1; D perhaps matches TRBD2 (6 bases). The V end lost 2 bases, the J end lost 12 bases, and 11 bases lay between the germline ends. This CDR3 is built from 12 residues. In germline, CDR1 is ENHRY, CDR2 SYGVKD. The chain's CDR3 is CAISEAGGRQFF. The CDR3 DNA reads TGTGCCATCAGTGAGGCCGGGGGAAGGCAGTTCTTC.

The chain joins TRBV28 to TRBJ2-7; 10 bases match TRBD2. The germline CDR1 and CDR2 sequences are MDHEN and SYDVKM. CDR3 length: 15 amino acids. J gave up 3 bases and V 7 bases, and 9 bases lay outside the gene matches. CDR3: CASIQSASGSYEQYF. As DNA, the CDR3 is TGTGCCAGCATACAAAGCGCTAGCGGGAGCTACGAGCAGTACTTC. The full variable domain, its missing parts supplied by reference TRBV28 and TRBJ2-7, is DVKVTQSSRYLVKRTGEKVFLECVQDMDHENMFWYRQDPGLGLRLIYFSYDVKMKEKGDIPEGYSVSREKKERFSLILESASTNQTSMYLCASIQSASGSYEQYFGPGTRLTVT.

Only a few counts were recorded for this clone. The J gene is TRBJ2-7, the V gene TRBV27; 12 bases fit TRBD1. With V trimmed by 7 bases and J by 1 base, 5 bases remained unmatched. CDR1 is MNHEY, CDR2 SMNVEV, per germline (reference sequence). CDR3 length: 15 residues. The CDR3 region has the DNA TGTGCCAGCAAGGGGGACAGGGGGCGATCCTACGAGCAGTACTTC. This translates into CASKGDRGRSYEQYF.